This T cell receptor (beta chain) was profiled in a study of T cells in pancreatic ductal adenocarcinoma. Produced via immunoSEQ multiplex PCR; TCRdb's table is partial and in-frame only. The sample has approximately 11,000 clones; 75% to 90% are singletons. No neoadjuvant therapy was given to the selected pancreatic ductal adenocarcinoma patients before their surgery. Study-level results: Tumor and blood clonality did not differ significantly, about 0.12 versus 0.079. Comparisons of tumor and blood clonality may show falsely lower tumor diversity. Compared with tumor, blood showed more total productive templates and roughly 8-fold more clonotypes. The resected cohort was biased toward the minority with early-stage disease.

Germline trimming cut 2 bases from V and 5 bases from J; bases unmatched to any gene: 9. This CDR3 contains 16 residues. Germline CDR1 reads SGDLS; CDR2 reads YYNGEE. Points on this clone: Its antigen is not known.

Sequenced material: PBMCs. The gene calls are TRBV9 and TRBJ2-2, with TRBD1 matching over 7 bases. The TCR comes from a human donor with pancreatic ductal adenocarcinoma. DNA of the CDR3: TGTGCCAGCAGCGTCATACCGGGACAGAGGACCGGGGAGCTGTTTTTT. Translation: CASSVIPGQRTGELFF.